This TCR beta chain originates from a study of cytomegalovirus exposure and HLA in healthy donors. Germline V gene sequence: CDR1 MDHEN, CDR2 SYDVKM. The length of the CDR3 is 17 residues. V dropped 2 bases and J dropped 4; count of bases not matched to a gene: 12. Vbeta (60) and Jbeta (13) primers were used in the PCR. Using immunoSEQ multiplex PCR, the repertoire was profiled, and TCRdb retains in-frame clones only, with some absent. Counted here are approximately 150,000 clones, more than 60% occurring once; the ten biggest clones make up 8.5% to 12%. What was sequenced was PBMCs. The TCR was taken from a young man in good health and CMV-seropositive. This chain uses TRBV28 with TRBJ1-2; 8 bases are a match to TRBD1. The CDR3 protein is CASSLQGASISFYGYTF. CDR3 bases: TGTGCCAGCAGTTTACAGGGGGCGTCCATATCATTCTATGGCTACACCTTC.